These 16 T cell receptor beta chains share one sample of origin, sequenced in a study of shared clonotypes between healthy human individuals. TCRdb keeps only in-frame clones here, not all; method: immunoSEQ multiplex PCR. The table has about 1.4 million clones, roughly 95% seen once. The sequenced material came from naive CD4+ T cells sorted from blood. The subset denotes: CD45RA+ positively selected. These receptors were taken from a man aged 25-45 years in good health.

The gene calls are TRBV2 and TRBJ2-7; TRBD1 or TRBD2 may be the D gene (5 bases each). The V gene lost 2 bases and the J gene lost 0 bases, with 11 bases spanning the gap. Looked up from germline, CDR1 is SNHLY and CDR2 is FYNNEI. This CDR3 region has 15 residues. The CDR3 region has the DNA TGTGCCAGCAGTGAAAGGACGGGGCTCTCCTACGAGCAGTACTTC. Translated: CASSERTGLSYEQYF. The variable domain in full, with the rest retrieved from reference TRBV2 and TRBJ2-7, is EPEVTQTPSHQVTQMGQEVILRCVPISNHLYFYWYRQILGQKVEFLVSFYNNEISEKSEIFDDQFSVERPDGSNFTLKIRSTKLEDSAMYFCASSERTGLSYEQYFGPGTRLTVT.

V and J are TRBV5-5 and TRBJ2-3, with 7 bases that match TRBD2. Losses at the gene ends were 0 bases for V and 5 bases for J; bases not matched to a gene: 9. There are 16 residues in the CDR3. Germline loops: CDR1 SGHKS, CDR2 YYEKEE (reference sequence). CDR3: CASSLGASGRGDTQYF. For the CDR3, the DNA is TGTGCCAGCAGCTTGGGCGCTAGCGGTAGGGGAGATACGCAGTATTTT.

The chain combines TRBV10-1 with TRBJ2-5; D is unresolved. Germline loops: CDR1 WNHNN, CDR2 SYGVQD (reference sequence). The CDR3 runs 14 residues. The V end was cut by 3 bases, the J end by 1 base, with 9 bases between. The CDR3, as DNA: TGCGCCAGCAGTGATTCCGAAACCCAAGAGACCCAGTACTTC. Protein: CASSDSETQETQYF.

This clone came up once. The chain combines TRBV7-9 with TRBJ1-3, with D hard to call. Germline V gene data show CDR1 as SEHNR and CDR2 as FQNEAQ (reference sequence). Trimming removed 6 bases from V and 4 bases from J, with 19 bases in between. This CDR3 has 16 residues. The CDR3 region is CASSQPHGDPGNTIYF. DNA of the CDR3: TGTGCCAGCAGTCAACCCCACGGGGATCCGGGAAACACCATATATTTT.

This clone was seen a few times. This sequence joins TRBV7-9 and TRBJ2-4; unclear D gene. Trimming left V 4 bases short and J 10 bases short, with 11 bases between. Germline V lookup: CDR1 SEHNR, CDR2 FQNEAQ (reference sequence). This CDR3 region has 12 residues. The DNA of the CDR3 is TGTGCCAGCAGCTCCACCCGAGGTATTCAGTACTTC. Translated, it gives CASSSTRGIQYF.

Regarding this clone: This sample also contains other DNA sequences that code for the same CDR3. V gene TRBV2 combines with J gene TRBJ1-5; D not certain. CDR1 SNHLY and CDR2 FYNNEI come from the germline V gene. Trimming removed 5 bases at V and 0 bases at J, with 8 bases between. The CDR3 is made up of 14 amino acids. The CDR3 sequence is CASSTGYSNQPQHF. CDR3 DNA: TGTGCCAGCAGTACTGGGTATAGCAATCAGCCCCAGCATTTT.

In its sample, this clone was seen once. V is TRBV9 and J is TRBJ2-6, with D perhaps assigned TRBD1 or TRBD2 (5 bases each). The CDR3 length is 19 residues. Between the trimmed V and J ends, which lost 4 bases and 0 bases, there was a span of 20 bases. The germline V gene has CDR1 SGDLS and CDR2 YYNGEE. The DNA for the CDR3 is TGTGCCAGCAGCCTCCAAACCGGGACGGCCGCCTCTGGGGCCAACGTCCTGACTTTC. Translating gives CASSLQTGTAASGANVLTF.

The sample holds one count of this clone. The chain is built from TRBV27 and TRBJ2-7; D not certain. Germline V gives CDR1 MNHEY, CDR2 SMNVEV (reference sequence). V dropped 8 bases and J dropped 6 bases, with 11 bases sitting between them. CDR3 length: 11 residues. The CDR3 coding sequence is TGTGCCAGCCGCTCCCCCACCGAGCAGTACTTC. Translated, it gives CASRSPTEQYF.

V and J are TRBV18 and TRBJ2-1, with a weak D call TRBD1 (6 bases). Germline assignment: CDR1 KGHSH and CDR2 LQKENI. V lost 5 bases, J lost 5 bases, and 13 bases lay in between. This CDR3 contains 14 residues. The CDR3 loop is CASSTSGQNNEQFF. In DNA form, the CDR3 reads TGTGCCAGCTCAACAAGTGGACAGAACAATGAGCAGTTCTTC.

This chain's CDR3 is CASSLSRLGKETQYF. CDR3 coding DNA: TGTGCCAGCAGTTTATCTCGACTCGGGAAAGAGACCCAGTACTTC. The J gene is TRBJ2-5, the V gene TRBV27; a possible D gene is TRBD2 (5 bases). The CDR3 covers 15 residues. Trimming removed 0 bases from V and 3 bases from J, with 11 bases in between. Germline values: CDR1 MNHEY, CDR2 SMNVEV (reference sequence).

The rearrangement links TRBV7-2 to TRBJ2-5, with a weak D call TRBD2 (6 bases). Germline loops: CDR1 SGHTA, CDR2 FQGNSA. CDR3 length: 18 residues. V gave up 4 bases and J gave up 7 bases, with 28 bases separating them. The CDR3 loop is CASSSSRRGGRSLGTQYF. The CDR3 DNA sequence: TGTGCCAGCAGCTCAAGCCGGAGGGGTGGCAGATCATTGGGGACCCAGTACTTC. The whole variable domain, remainder taken from reference TRBV7-2 and TRBJ2-5, is GAGVSQSPSNKVTEKGKDVELRCDPISGHTALYWYRQSLGQGLEFLIYFQGNSAPDKSGLPSDRFSAERTGGSVSTLTIQRTQQEDSAVYLCASSSSRRGGRSLGTQYFGPGTRLLVL.

J is TRBJ2-3 and V is TRBV7-8; D is unresolved. Germline loops: CDR1 SGHVS, CDR2 FQNEAQ. The CDR3 has 14 amino acids. Trimming left V 0 bases short and J 1 base short, with 5 bases between. CDR3 region: CASSLALGTDTQYF. CDR3 sequence (DNA): TGTGCCAGCAGCTTAGCGCTAGGCACAGATACGCAGTATTTT. Together with reference TRBV7-8 and TRBJ2-3, the CDR3 gives the full variable domain: GAGVSQSPRYKVAKRGQDVALRCDPISGHVSLFWYQQALGQGPEFLTYFQNEAQLDKSGLPSDRFFAERPEGSVSTLKIQRTQQEDSAVYLCASSLALGTDTQYFGPGTRLTVL.

This clone is a singleton in its sample. V is TRBV5-1 and J is TRBJ2-5, with 9 positions matching TRBD2. V was clipped by 4 bases and J by 9 bases; unmatched bases: 19. The V gene's germline CDR1 is SGHRS and CDR2 YFSETQ. The CDR3 extends over 17 amino acids. This chain's CDR3 is CASSTDLTSGPRGAQYF. The CDR3 bases are TGCGCCAGCAGCACAGATTTAACTAGCGGGCCTCGGGGGGCCCAGTACTTC.

V gene TRBV9 combines with J gene TRBJ2-5, with 10 bases aligning to TRBD2. Germline V gene data show CDR1 as SGDLS and CDR2 as YYNGEE. V shed 0 bases and J 2 bases; nucleotides not matched to a gene: 10. The CDR3 sequence is 18 residues long. The CDR3 spells CASSVGLAGANKQETQYF. CDR3 nucleotide sequence: TGTGCCAGCAGCGTAGGGCTAGCGGGAGCCAACAAGCAAGAGACCCAGTACTTC.

The genes are TRBV11-3 and TRBJ2-7, with D hard to call. Germline CDR1 and CDR2: SGHNT and YENEEA. The CDR3 covers 15 residues. Trimming left V 1 base short and J 3 bases short, with 13 bases between. The CDR3 here is CASSLGWVGNYEQYF. CDR3 in DNA: TGTGCCAGCAGCTTAGGGTGGGTGGGGAACTACGAGCAGTACTTC.

This clone has only a few counts. For the CDR3, the DNA is TGCGCCAGCAGTGAGTCGAGAGGTATTGGCTACACCTTC. Its protein product is CASSESRGIGYTF. The chain joins TRBV10-2 to TRBJ1-2; no clear D gene. Trimming took off 0 bases at V and 7 bases at J, with 9 bases between the two ends. The CDR3 covers 13 residues. CDR1 and CDR2 from the germline V gene are WSHSY and SAAADI.